This TCR beta chain was obtained from a study of CD8 T cells in Susac syndrome. The V gene end was trimmed by 5 bases and the J gene end by 6 bases; junction bases not matched to a gene: 10. The CDR3 extends over 14 amino acids. Germline assignment: CDR1 SGHDT and CDR2 YYEEEE. RNA in amounts of roughly 0.5 to 1 ug was reverse transcribed with random hexamers. TCRdb processed the immunoSEQ multiplex PCR reads anew with MiXCR; each CDR3 protein has one entry. Of some 97,000 distinct CDR3 sequences detected, around 95% appear once; the ten largest clones hold approximately 0.3%. This sequence originates from a human donor with Susac syndrome. The rearrangement links TRBV5-6 to TRBJ2-7; TRBD1 agrees at 8 bases. Sequencing was carried out using CD8+ T cells from PBMCs. For the CDR3, the DNA is TGTGCCAGCAGTCGCGGACAGGGTGAGGGCGAGCAGTACTTC. Residues: CASSRGQGEGEQYF.